The clone carrying this TCR beta chain was detected only a few times. The germline gives CDR1 MNHEY, CDR2 SVGEGT. The CDR3 covers 16 residues. V was trimmed by 0 bases and J by 5 bases, leaving 15 bases between them. This sample is part of a study of T cells in Graves' hyperthyroidism and ophthalmopathy. The TCR beta CDR3 regions underwent amplification using RNA transcripts as the source. HTBI primers were employed in a first-round RT-PCR of the TCR CDR3. TCRdb fed the multiplex PCR reads into MiXCR, producing one record per CDR3 protein. The sample lists approximately 710,000 distinct CDR3 sequences; roughly 17% were seen once.

The chain has TRBV6-2 or TRBV6-3 and TRBJ2-3; tentatively, D is TRBD1 or TRBD2 (5 bases each). The specimen was blood. The origin of this receptor is a man in his fifties with Graves' hyperthyroidism. The CDR3 DNA is TGTGCCAGCAGTTACTCGCCGAGCAGGGCGGGAGATACGCAGTATTTT. Its protein is CASSYSPSRAGDTQYF.